The 26 T cell receptor beta chains below all came from one sample that was sequenced in a study of post-analysis software for immune sequencing data. General observations from the study: Compared with controls, patients had more of five TRBV segments, including TRBV5-6, TRBV5-1 and TRBV20-1.

Prepared libraries of TCR beta cDNA carried unique molecular identifiers. From the PCR reads, TCRdb called clonotypes with MiXCR, one entry per CDR3 protein. The table has hundreds of thousands of distinct CDR3 sequences, roughly 45% seen once; the top ten hold roughly 12%. These receptors have no known antigen. Sequenced material: blood. Receptor source: a girl aged 5 to 17 with multiple sclerosis.

V usage is TRBV27 and J usage is TRBJ1-1; tentatively, D is TRBD1 (6 bases). The CDR3 covers 14 residues. Trimming shortened V by 5 bases and J by 7 bases, and 17 bases separated the two germline ends. Germline CDR1 and CDR2: MNHEY and SMNVEV (reference sequence). The CDR3 loop reads CASSPPGGPSEAFF. For the CDR3, the DNA is TGTGCCAGCAGTCCCCCCGGGGGGCCGAGTGAAGCTTTCTTT.

The chain links TRBV6-5 to TRBJ1-5, with TRBD1 matching over 8 bases. V lost 2 bases to trimming and J lost 0 bases; unmatched junction nucleotides: 9. This CDR3 is 18 amino acids long. In germline, CDR1 is MNHEY, CDR2 SVGAGI. DNA for the CDR3: TGTGCCAGCAGTTACCCGGACAGGGCCCAACGTAGCAATCAGCCCCAGCATTTT. Amino acids: CASSYPDRAQRSNQPQHF.

This clonotype has just a few counts. The CDR3 DNA sequence: TGTGCCAGCAGTTACCCTCATTTGGGACAGACAACCTACGAGCAGTACTTC. Amino acid sequence: CASSYPHLGQTTYEQYF. The chain links TRBV6-5 to TRBJ2-7, with TRBD1 matching 7 bases. This CDR3 spans 17 amino acids. The ends lost 2 bases at V and 2 bases at J; junction bases unmatched: 12. From germline, CDR1 is MNHEY and CDR2 SVGAGI.

In DNA form, the CDR3 reads TGTGCCAGCAGCCAAATAGGCCTTCTCAGGGCGCACTATGGCTACACCTTC. The encoded protein is CASSQIGLLRAHYGYTF. The chain links TRBV14 to TRBJ1-2, with D perhaps TRBD1 (5 bases). Germline lookup yields CDR1 SGHDN and CDR2 FVKESK. There are 17 residues in the CDR3. Trimming removed 2 bases at V and 3 bases at J, with 19 bases between. Full variable domain (rest looked up from reference TRBV14 and TRBJ1-2): EAGVTQFPSHSVIEKGQTVTLRCDPISGHDNLYWYRRVMGKEIKFLLHFVKESKQDESGMPNNRFLAERTGGTYSTLKVQPAELEDSGVYFCASSQIGLLRAHYGYTFGSGTRLTVV.

This clonotype occurred a few times. The chain has TRBV12-3 or TRBV12-4 and TRBJ1-1; weak D call: TRBD1 (5 bases). The CDR3 covers 13 residues. V lost 2 bases and J 7 bases, leaving 11 bases between the germline ends. CDR3 coding DNA: TGTGCCAGCAGTTTAACGCGGGACGGTGAAGCTTTCTTT. This codes for CASSLTRDGEAFF.

The chain links TRBV4-1 to TRBJ1-5, with 7 bases that match TRBD1. Germline lookup yields CDR1 MGHRA and CDR2 YSYEKL. The CDR3 totals 16 residues. V lost 1 base and J lost 0; bases outside the gene matches: 3. CDR3 region: CASSQVTGVSNQPQHF. The DNA for the CDR3 is TGCGCCAGCAGCCAAGTAACAGGGGTTAGCAATCAGCCCCAGCATTTT.

This clonotype was seen only a few times. The V and J genes are TRBV9 and TRBJ2-5; 14 bases match TRBD2. CDR1 is SGDLS and CDR2 is YYNGEE in the germline V gene. J was trimmed by 4 bases and V by 4 bases; bases with no gene match: 6. The CDR3 is made up of 16 amino acids. The CDR3 DNA reads as TGTGCCAGCAGCCCTGGGACTAGCGGGAGCCGAGAGACCCAGTACTTC. It yields the protein CASSPGTSGSRETQYF.

In this sample, this clonotype turned up once. The gene calls are TRBV20-1 and TRBJ1-1; no reliable D call. V was pared by 5 bases and J by 4 bases, with 17 bases between. The CDR3 is 14 residues long. CDR1 and CDR2 from the germline V gene are DFQATT and SNEGSKA (reference sequence). CDR3 coding DNA: TGCAGTGCTGGGGATGGGTATCCGGGCACTGAAGCTTTCTTT. This translates into CSAGDGYPGTEAFF.

The chain carries TRBV20-1 and TRBJ1-4; no clear D gene. V was pared by 4 bases and J by 4 bases, with 13 bases between. Germline lookup yields CDR1 DFQATT and CDR2 SNEGSKA (reference sequence). This CDR3 is built from 14 residues. CDR3 protein: CSATPGRRNEKLFF. The DNA for the CDR3 is TGCAGTGCTACGCCCGGAAGGCGTAATGAAAAACTGTTTTTT.

The CDR3 DNA reads as TGCAGTGCTAGAGATCAGACAGCAGCTAACTATGGCTACACCTTC. Its protein is CSARDQTAANYGYTF. This chain uses TRBV20-1 with TRBJ1-2, with D perhaps matching TRBD1 (5 bases). Trimming left V 0 bases short and J 0 bases short, with 11 bases between. This CDR3 region has 15 residues. Germline V gives CDR1 DFQATT, CDR2 SNEGSKA (reference sequence).

The V and J genes are TRBV2 and TRBJ1-4, with TRBD1 identical over 7 bases. There are 15 residues in the CDR3. Per the germline V gene, CDR1 is SNHLY and CDR2 is FYNNEI. Trimming took 6 bases from V and 2 from J; bases not matched to a gene: 6. The CDR3 nucleotides read TGTGCCAGCAGAGACCCAGGGGGGACTAATGAAAAACTGTTTTTT. Amino acid sequence: CASRDPGGTNEKLFF. The entire variable domain, with the rest obtained from reference TRBV2 and TRBJ1-4, is as follows: EPEVTQTPSHQVTQMGQEVILRCVPISNHLYFYWYRQILGQKVEFLVSFYNNEISEKSEIFDDQFSVERPDGSNFTLKIRSTKLEDSAMYFCASRDPGGTNEKLFFGSGTQLSVL.

The rearrangement joins TRBV20-1 to TRBJ1-6; D uncertain. V gave up 3 bases and J gave up 10 bases, with 7 bases separating them. The CDR3 extends over 11 amino acids. Per the germline V gene, CDR1 is DFQATT and CDR2 is SNEGSKA (reference sequence). This chain's CDR3 is CSASGLSPLHF. The CDR3 DNA reads as TGCAGTGCTAGTGGGTTATCACCCCTCCACTTT.

This clonotype turned up a few times. The chain employs TRBV7-6 and TRBJ2-7, with D tentatively TRBD2 (5 bases). V lost 2 bases, J lost 4 bases, and 15 bases lay in between. The length of the CDR3 is 15 residues. The germline V gene has CDR1 SGHVS and CDR2 FNYEAQ. CDR3 sequence: CASSLRSGVLYEQYF. The CDR3 bases are TGTGCCAGCAGCTTAAGGTCCGGGGTTCTGTACGAGCAGTACTTC.

This chain uses TRBV28 with TRBJ1-2; D gene uncertain. V lost 3 bases to trimming and J lost 0 bases, with 11 bases between them. The CDR3 is 15 residues long. Germline CDR1 and CDR2: MDHEN and SYDVKM. The chain's CDR3 is CASSFLREANYGYTF. The DNA of the CDR3 is TGTGCCAGCAGTTTCCTCCGGGAAGCTAACTATGGCTACACCTTC.

The genes are TRBV30 and TRBJ1-2; D call uncertain. The V gene's germline CDR1 is GTSNPN and CDR2 SVGIG (reference sequence). This CDR3 has 12 amino acids. V dropped 1 base and J dropped 4 bases, with 7 bases sitting between them. The CDR3 sequence: CAWSGEGYGYTF. Written as DNA, the CDR3 is TGTGCCTGGAGTGGGGAGGGCTATGGCTACACCTTC.

A few counts support this clonotype. The V and J genes are TRBV20-1 and TRBJ2-3; 14 nucleotides agree with TRBD2. The ends lost 0 bases at V and 8 bases at J; junction bases unmatched: 10. This CDR3 has 17 amino acids. The germline V gene has CDR1 DFQATT and CDR2 SNEGSKA (reference sequence). CDR3 nucleotide sequence: TGCAGTGCTAGAGATTTGGGGACTAGCGGGAGAGGAGTTACGCAGTATTTT. Encoded protein: CSARDLGTSGRGVTQYF.

The chain joins TRBV7-2 to TRBJ2-5; D gene ambiguous. V lost 5 bases to trimming and J lost 2 bases, with 15 bases between them. The CDR3 is made up of 15 amino acids. The germline V gene has CDR1 SGHTA and CDR2 FQGNSA. CDR3 nucleotides: TGTGCCAGCAGCATACTTCTGACGTTACAAGAGACCCAGTACTTC. Its translation: CASSILLTLQETQYF.

The rearrangement joins TRBV5-1 to TRBJ2-1; 11 bases map to TRBD2. Looked up from germline, CDR1 is SGHRS and CDR2 is YFSETQ. The CDR3 has 16 amino acids. V lost 0 bases, J lost 4 bases, and 3 bases stayed unmatched. CDR3: CASSLEGLAAYNEQFF. CDR3 sequence (DNA): TGCGCCAGCAGCTTGGAGGGACTAGCGGCATACAATGAGCAGTTCTTC.

The chain uses TRBV28 and TRBJ2-1, with 10 positions matching TRBD2. The germline V gene encodes CDR1 MDHEN and CDR2 SYDVKM. With 6 bases clipped from V and 10 bases from J, the junction kept 12 bases outside the gene matches. CDR3 length equals 15 residues. The CDR3 sequence: CASSVGTSELGEQFF. The DNA of the CDR3 is TGTGCCAGCAGCGTCGGGACTAGCGAACTGGGGGAGCAGTTCTTC.

This chain joins TRBV5-1 and TRBJ2-1; no firm D call. This CDR3 contains 15 residues. The V end was cut by 3 bases, the J end by 2 bases, with 12 bases between. Germline V gene lookup returns CDR1 SGHRS and CDR2 YFSETQ. The DNA of the CDR3 is TGCGCCAGCAGCTGGGATGCGATTACCTACAATGAGCAGTTCTTC. As protein: CASSWDAITYNEQFF.

This clonotype turned up a few times. The chain uses TRBV3-1 and TRBJ2-5; the match to TRBD2 covers 11 bases. V lost 0 bases to trimming and J lost 3 bases; unmatched junction nucleotides: 3. The CDR3 has 16 residues. CDR1 is LGHDT, CDR2 YNNKEL, per germline (reference sequence). The CDR3 DNA follows: TGTGCCAGCAGCCAAGATCTAGCGGGAGGCAAAGAGACCCAGTACTTC. Protein product: CASSQDLAGGKETQYF.

The chain employs TRBV28 and TRBJ2-7; TRBD1 aligns across 11 bases. V shed 8 bases and J 6 bases; nucleotides not matched to a gene: 0. This CDR3 contains 11 residues. Per germline, CDR1 MDHEN and CDR2 SYDVKM. CDR3 coding DNA: TGTGCCAGCGGGACAGGGGGCGAGCAGTACTTC. Encoded protein: CASGTGGEQYF.

This chain joins TRBV2 and TRBJ1-5; TRBD1 aligns across 7 bases. The V gene's germline CDR1 is SNHLY and CDR2 FYNNEI. J was trimmed by 7 bases and V by 6 bases; bases with no gene match: 6. The CDR3 is 13 residues long. The CDR3 protein is CASRDRVGQPQHF. Here the CDR3 DNA reads TGTGCCAGCAGAGACAGGGTTGGGCAGCCCCAGCATTTT.

The genes are TRBV11-2 and TRBJ2-1; D is uncertain. CDR1 and CDR2 from the germline V gene are SGHAT and FQNNGV. This CDR3 spans 14 amino acids. Trimming left V 4 bases short and J 9 bases short, with 16 bases between. CDR3 DNA: TGTGCCAGCAGCTCCCTGTCCAGCTCAAGTGAGCAGTTCTTC. This sequence encodes CASSSLSSSSEQFF.

This clonotype was picked up many times. This chain links TRBV6-5 with TRBJ2-5, with 11 bases identical to TRBD1. The last part of the DNA fits TRBJ2-7 better; the J call may be wrong. Germline assignment: CDR1 MNHEY and CDR2 SVGAGI. The length of the CDR3 is 14 residues. The CDR3 spells CASTGQGASREQYF. The CDR3 coding sequence is TGTGCCAGCACCGGACAGGGGGCGTCTCGCGAGCAGTACTTC.

The chain has TRBV9 and TRBJ1-4; D unclear. Germline V gene lookup returns CDR1 SGDLS and CDR2 YYNGEE. This CDR3 region has 15 residues. The V and J ends lost 0 bases and 7 bases respectively, with 13 bases between them. CDR3 coding DNA: TGTGCCAGCAGCGTAGCTGACGGACGGACTGAAAAACTGTTTTTT. Protein: CASSVADGRTEKLFF.